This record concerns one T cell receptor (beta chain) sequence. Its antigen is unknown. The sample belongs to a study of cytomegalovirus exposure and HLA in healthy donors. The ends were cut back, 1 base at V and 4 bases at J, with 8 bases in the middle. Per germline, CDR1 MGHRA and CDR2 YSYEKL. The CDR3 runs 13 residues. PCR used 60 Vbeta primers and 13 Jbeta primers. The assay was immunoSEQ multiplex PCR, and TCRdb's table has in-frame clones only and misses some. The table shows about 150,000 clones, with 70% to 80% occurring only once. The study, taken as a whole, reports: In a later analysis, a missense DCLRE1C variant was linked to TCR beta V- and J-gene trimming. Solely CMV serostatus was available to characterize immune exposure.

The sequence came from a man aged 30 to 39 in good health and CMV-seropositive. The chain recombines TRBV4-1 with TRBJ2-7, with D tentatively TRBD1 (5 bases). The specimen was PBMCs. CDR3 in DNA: TGCGCCAGCAGCCAAGTGAAGGGGTACGAGCAGTACTTC. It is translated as CASSQVKGYEQYF.